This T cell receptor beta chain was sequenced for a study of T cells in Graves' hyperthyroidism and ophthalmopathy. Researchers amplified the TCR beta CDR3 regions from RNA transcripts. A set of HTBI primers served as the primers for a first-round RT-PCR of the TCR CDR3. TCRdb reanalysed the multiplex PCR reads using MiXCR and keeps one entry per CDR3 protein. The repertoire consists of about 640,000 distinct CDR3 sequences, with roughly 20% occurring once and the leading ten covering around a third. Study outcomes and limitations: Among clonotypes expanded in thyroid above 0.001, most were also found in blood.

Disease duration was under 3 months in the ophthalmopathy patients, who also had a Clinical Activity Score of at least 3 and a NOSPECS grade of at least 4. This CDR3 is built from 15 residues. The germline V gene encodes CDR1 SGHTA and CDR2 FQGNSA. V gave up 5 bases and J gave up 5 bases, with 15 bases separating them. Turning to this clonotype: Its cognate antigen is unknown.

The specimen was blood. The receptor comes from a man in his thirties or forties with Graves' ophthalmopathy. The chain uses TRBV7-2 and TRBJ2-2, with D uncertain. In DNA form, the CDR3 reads TGTGCCAGCAGCCTCGGCCCTATAAGGACCGGGGAGCTGTTTTTT. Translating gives CASSLGPIRTGELFF.